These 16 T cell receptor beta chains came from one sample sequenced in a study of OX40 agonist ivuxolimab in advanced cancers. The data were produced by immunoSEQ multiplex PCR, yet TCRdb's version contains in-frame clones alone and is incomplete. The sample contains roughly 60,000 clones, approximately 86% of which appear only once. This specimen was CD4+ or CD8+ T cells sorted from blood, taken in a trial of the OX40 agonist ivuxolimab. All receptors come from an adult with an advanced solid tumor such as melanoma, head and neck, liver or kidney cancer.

For the CDR3, the DNA is TGTGCCAGCAGCGTAGGTGGGAGGTACAATGAGCAGTTCTTC. Amino acids: CASSVGGRYNEQFF. The chain uses TRBV9 and TRBJ2-1; a weak D match, TRBD2 (6 bases). The CDR3 sequence is 14 residues long. Per germline, CDR1 SGDLS and CDR2 YYNGEE. V was cut by 0 bases and J by 4 bases, with 8 bases left in between.

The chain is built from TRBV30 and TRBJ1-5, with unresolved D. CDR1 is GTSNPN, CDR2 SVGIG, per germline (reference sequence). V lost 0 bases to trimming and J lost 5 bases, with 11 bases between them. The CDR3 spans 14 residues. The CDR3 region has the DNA TGTGCCTGGAGTGTTGGTTTTGGTTATCAGCCCCAGCATTTT. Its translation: CAWSVGFGYQPQHF. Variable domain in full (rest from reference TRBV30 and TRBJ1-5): SQTIHQWPATLVQPVGSPLSLECTVEGTSNPNLYWYRQAAGRGLQLLFYSVGIGQISSEVPQNLSASRPQDRQFILSSKKLLLSDSGFYLCAWSVGFGYQPQHFGDGTRLSIL.

DNA for the CDR3: TGTGCCAGCGGAGGAGCCTCCTACGAGCAGTACTTC. It encodes CASGGASYEQYF. The chain joins TRBV6-1 to TRBJ2-7; maybe TRBD2 (5 bases). Trimming cost V 8 bases and J 0 bases, with 8 bases left between them. This CDR3 spans 12 amino acids. Germline CDR1 and CDR2: MNHNS and SASEGT.

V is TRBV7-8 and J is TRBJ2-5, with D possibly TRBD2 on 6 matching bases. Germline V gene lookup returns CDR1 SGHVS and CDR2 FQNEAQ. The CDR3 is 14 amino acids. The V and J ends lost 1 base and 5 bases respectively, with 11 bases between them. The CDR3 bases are TGTGCCAGCAGCTTAGGGGTGGCGGGGGAGACCCAGTACTTC. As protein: CASSLGVAGETQYF.

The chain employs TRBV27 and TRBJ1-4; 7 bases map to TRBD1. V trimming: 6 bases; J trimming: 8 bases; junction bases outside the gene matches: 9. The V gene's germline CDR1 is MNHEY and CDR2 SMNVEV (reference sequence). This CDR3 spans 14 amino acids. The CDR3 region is CASRPPGGGEKLFF. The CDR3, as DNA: TGTGCCAGCAGGCCCCCAGGGGGTGGGGAAAAACTGTTTTTT.

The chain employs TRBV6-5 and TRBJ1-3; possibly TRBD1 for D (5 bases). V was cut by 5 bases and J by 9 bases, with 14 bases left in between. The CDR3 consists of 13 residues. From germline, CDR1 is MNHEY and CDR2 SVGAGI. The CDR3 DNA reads TGTGCCAGCAGTCCAGGGACGACGGCCACCATATATTTT. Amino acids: CASSPGTTATIYF.

CDR3 loop: CASSQETFKKGTGLSSYNEQFF. CDR3 DNA sequence: TGCGCCAGCAGCCAAGAGACGTTTAAGAAGGGGACTGGCTTGAGCTCCTACAATGAGCAGTTCTTC. The V and J genes are TRBV4-1 and TRBJ2-1; TRBD2 is a possible D gene (6 bases). The CDR3 is 22 amino acids. Trimming took 0 bases from V and 0 from J, leaving 27 bases between them. In germline, CDR1 is MGHRA, CDR2 YSYEKL.

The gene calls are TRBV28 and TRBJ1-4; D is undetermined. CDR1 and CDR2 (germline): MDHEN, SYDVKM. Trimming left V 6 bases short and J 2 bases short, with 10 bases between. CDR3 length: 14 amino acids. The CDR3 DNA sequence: TGTGCCAGCAGGGACCCTTTGACTAATGAAAAACTGTTTTTT. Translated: CASRDPLTNEKLFF.

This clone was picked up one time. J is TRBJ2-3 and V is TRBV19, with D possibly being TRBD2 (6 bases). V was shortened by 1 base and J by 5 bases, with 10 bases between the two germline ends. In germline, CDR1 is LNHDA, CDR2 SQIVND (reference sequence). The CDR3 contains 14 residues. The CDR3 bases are TGTGCCAGTAGTATAGCGGGAGATAAAGATACGCAGTATTTT. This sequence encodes CASSIAGDKDTQYF.

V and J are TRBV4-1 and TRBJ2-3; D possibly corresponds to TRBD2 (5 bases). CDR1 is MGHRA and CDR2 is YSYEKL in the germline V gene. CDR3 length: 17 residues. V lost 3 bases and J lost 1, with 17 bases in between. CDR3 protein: CASSHPGLAGGTDTQYF. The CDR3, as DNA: TGCGCCAGCAGCCACCCCGGACTGGCCGGAGGCACAGATACGCAGTATTTT.

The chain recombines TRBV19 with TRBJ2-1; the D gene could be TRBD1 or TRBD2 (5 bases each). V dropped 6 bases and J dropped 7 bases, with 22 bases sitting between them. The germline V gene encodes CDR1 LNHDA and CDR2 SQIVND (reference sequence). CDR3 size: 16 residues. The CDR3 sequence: CASRSRRAGALNEQFF. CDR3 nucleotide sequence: TGTGCCAGTAGATCCCGAAGAGCCGGGGCTTTGAATGAGCAGTTCTTC.

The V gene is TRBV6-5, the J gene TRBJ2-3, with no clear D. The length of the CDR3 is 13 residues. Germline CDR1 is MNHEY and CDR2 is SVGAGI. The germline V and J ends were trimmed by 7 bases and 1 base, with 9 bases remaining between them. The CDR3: CASTLPGTDTQYF. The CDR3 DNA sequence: TGTGCCAGCACCTTACCAGGCACAGATACGCAGTATTTT.

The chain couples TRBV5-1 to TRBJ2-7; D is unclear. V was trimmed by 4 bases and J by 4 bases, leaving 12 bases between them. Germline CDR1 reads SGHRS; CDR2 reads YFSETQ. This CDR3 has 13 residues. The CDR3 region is CASSPGPNYEQYF. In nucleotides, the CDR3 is TGCGCCAGCAGCCCCGGGCCTAATTACGAGCAGTACTTC. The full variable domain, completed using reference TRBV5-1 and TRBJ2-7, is KAGVTQTPRYLIKTRGQQVTLSCSPISGHRSVSWYQQTPGQGLQFLFEYFSETQRNKGNFPGRFSGRQFSNSRSEMNVSTLELGDSALYLCASSPGPNYEQYFGPGTRLTVT.

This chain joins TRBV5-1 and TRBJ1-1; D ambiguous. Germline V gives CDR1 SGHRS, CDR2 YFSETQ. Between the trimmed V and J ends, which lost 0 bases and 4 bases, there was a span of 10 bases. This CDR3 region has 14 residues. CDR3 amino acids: CASSLVGGGTEAFF. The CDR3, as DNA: TGCGCCAGCAGCTTGGTAGGTGGTGGCACTGAAGCTTTCTTT.

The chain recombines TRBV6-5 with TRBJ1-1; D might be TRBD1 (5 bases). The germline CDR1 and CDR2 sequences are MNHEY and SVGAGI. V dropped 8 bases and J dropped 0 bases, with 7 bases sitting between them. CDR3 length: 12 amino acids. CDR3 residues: CASGTLNTEAFF. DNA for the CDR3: TGTGCCAGCGGGACTTTGAACACTGAAGCTTTCTTT.

The CDR3 nucleotides are TGTGCCAGCAGCGCGCTGTGGTCCTACAATGAGCAGTTCTTC. It yields the protein CASSALWSYNEQFF. The V and J genes are TRBV13 and TRBJ2-1, with D unresolved. The CDR3 totals 14 residues. V was clipped by 5 bases and J by 1 base, with 9 bases between them. The germline gives CDR1 PRHDT, CDR2 FYEKMQ (reference sequence).